This T cell receptor beta chain was obtained from a study of blood T cell repertoires in COVID-19. Looked up from germline, CDR1 is LGHDT and CDR2 is YNNKEL (reference sequence). The CDR3 length is 12 residues. V lost 1 base to trimming and J lost 10 bases, with 8 bases between them. The assay was immunoSEQ multiplex PCR, and TCRdb's table has in-frame clones only and misses some. Of approximately 190,000 clones in the sample, around 90% are singletons; the top ten hold approximately 0.5%. The V call is TRBV3-1 (or the pseudogene TRBV3-2), the J call TRBJ2-1; maybe TRBD1 (5 bases). Sequenced sample: peripheral blood. The clonotype comes from a man aged 45-65 years with acute or convalescent COVID-19. The CDR3 region is CASSQAGMEQFF. The CDR3 DNA follows: TGTGCCAGCAGCCAAGCAGGGATGGAGCAGTTCTTC.